The source of this T cell receptor beta chain is a study of OX40 agonist ivuxolimab in advanced cancers. The V segment lost 0 bases and the J segment 1 base; nucleotides outside the gene matches: 0. Germline assignment: CDR1 MNHEY and CDR2 SVGAGI. The CDR3 is made up of 15 amino acids. This clone was found many times. Assay: immunoSEQ multiplex PCR; the TCRdb copy retains only in-frame clones and omits some. Of 70,000 to 95,000 clones listed, about nine tenths are singletons. The chain employs TRBV6-5 and TRBJ1-5; TRBD1 aligns across 7 bases. Sequenced material: CD4+ or CD8+ T cells sorted from blood, taken in a trial of the OX40 agonist ivuxolimab. This TCR came from an adult with an advanced solid tumor such as melanoma, head and neck, liver or kidney cancer. The CDR3 spells CASSYSQGSNQPQHF. DNA of the CDR3: TGTGCCAGCAGTTACTCACAGGGGAGCAATCAGCCCCAGCATTTT.